These 26 T cell receptor beta chains were sequenced from one sample in a study of blood T cells in healthy people across ages. A second PCR, run for about 6 to 12 cycles, used a sample-barcoded 5' primer plus a J-beta primer mix. TCRdb re-called the 5' RACE reads through MiXCR, storing one row per CDR3 protein. The repertoire holds hundreds of thousands of distinct CDR3 sequences, with about 30% as singletons. The specimen was blood. Every receptor here comes from a woman older than 75 in good health.

This clonotype was seen more than once but under ten times. The V and J genes are TRBV2 and TRBJ2-1, with 10 bases matching TRBD2. The end of the DNA fits TRBJ2-7 better, so the J call may be wrong. The CDR3 consists of 16 residues. Per germline, CDR1 SNHLY and CDR2 FYNNEI. The CDR3 bases are TGTGCCAGCAGTGCTGGACTAGCGGATCCGTACAATGAGCAGTACTTC. Translation gives CASSAGLADPYNEQYF.

The sample holds many counts of this clonotype. The gene calls are TRBV7-2 and TRBJ1-5, with D perhaps TRBD1 (5 bases). The V end was cut by 4 bases, the J end by 7 bases, with 14 bases between. The CDR3 is 14 amino acids. Germline V gene data show CDR1 as SGHTA and CDR2 as FQGNSA. CDR3 sequence reads: CASSSPGTEQPQHF. As DNA, the CDR3 is TGTGCCAGCAGCTCACCCGGGACGGAACAGCCCCAGCATTTT.

On this clonotype: A read error may account for a junction end that differs from germline. The CDR3 region has the DNA TGCGCCAGCTGCCTTAAGGATACGCAGTATTTT. Translation: CASCLKDTQYF. This chain uses TRBV25-1 with TRBJ2-3, with D unclear. The CDR3 contains 11 residues. Germline CDR1 reads MGHDK; CDR2 reads SYGVNS.

The gene calls are TRBV4-2 and TRBJ2-7; 10 bases align to TRBD2. The CDR3 covers 16 residues. Germline V gives CDR1 LGHNA, CDR2 YNFKEQ. J lost 4 bases, V lost 2 bases, and 8 bases had no gene match. The CDR3 reads CASSQSSPAGGYEQYF. Written as DNA, the CDR3 is TGTGCCAGCAGCCAAAGTTCCCCAGCGGGAGGGTACGAGCAGTACTTC.

In its sample, this clonotype was seen a few times. The chain carries TRBV29-1 and TRBJ1-2, with TRBD1 matching over 7 bases. J lost 0 bases, V lost 7 bases, and 11 bases had no gene match. This CDR3 has 15 residues. The germline V gene has CDR1 SQVTM and CDR2 ANQGSEA. This CDR3 is CSAQPYRGANYGYTF. In DNA, the CDR3 is TGCAGCGCCCAACCTTACAGGGGAGCTAACTATGGCTACACCTTC. Full variable domain (outside the CDR3, taken from reference TRBV29-1 and TRBJ1-2): SAVISQKPSRDICQRGTSLTIQCQVDSQVTMMFWYRQQPGQSLTLIATANQGSEATYESGFVIDKFPISRPNLTFSTLTVSNMSPEDSSIYLCSAQPYRGANYGYTFGSGTRLTVV.

This clonotype came up a few times. The V call is TRBV7-2, the J call TRBJ1-6; 10 bases align to TRBD1. The CDR3 consists of 16 residues. Per germline, CDR1 SGHTA and CDR2 FQGNSA. The V and J ends lost 5 bases and 2 bases, in that order; junction bases with no gene match: 3. Here the CDR3 reads CASSTGQGTYNSPLHF. DNA of the CDR3: TGTGCCAGCAGCACGGGACAGGGGACCTATAATTCACCCCTCCACTTT.

For this clonotype: Germline is not matched at one junction end, which may reflect a read error. The rearrangement links TRBV7-8 to TRBJ2-6, with 10 nucleotides matching TRBD2. Germline V gene data show CDR1 as SGHVS and CDR2 as FQNEAQ. This CDR3 has 18 residues. The CDR3 sequence: CASSPGTSEKSGANVQTF. Written as DNA, the CDR3 is TGTGCCAGCAGCCCCGGGACTAGCGAAAAATCTGGGGCCAACGTCCAGACTTTC.

This clonotype was seen a few times. J is TRBJ2-3 and V is TRBV19, with 7 bases lining up with TRBD1. V was clipped by 6 bases and J by 2 bases; unmatched bases: 5. CDR3 length equals 14 residues. The V gene's germline CDR1 is LNHDA and CDR2 SQIVND (reference sequence). CDR3 sequence: CASRKGQVTDTQYF. As DNA, the CDR3 is TGTGCCAGTAGGAAAGGACAGGTCACAGATACGCAGTATTTT.

The CDR3 DNA is TGTGCCAGCAGTTATGGGGGGCGAAGCACAGATACGCAGTATTTT. This encodes CASSYGGRSTDTQYF. The chain has TRBV28 and TRBJ2-3; D may match TRBD1 or TRBD2 (6 bases each). Trimming removed 4 bases at V and 0 bases at J, with 11 bases between. This CDR3 has 15 residues. Per germline, CDR1 MDHEN and CDR2 SYDVKM.

This clonotype showed up many times. Its ends do not fully match the called genes, so a read error is possible. V and J are TRBV7-2 and TRBJ1-2; D ambiguous. From germline, CDR1 is SGHTA and CDR2 FQGNSA. This CDR3 region has 14 residues. DNA of the CDR3: TGTGCCAGCAGCTACCGAAGGTCAAACTACGGCTACACCTTC. Amino acid sequence: CASSYRRSNYGYTF.

Regarding this clonotype: A much larger clone differs from this one at a single base, so this may be a read error. The genes are TRBV7-6 and TRBJ1-4, with TRBD1 identical over 7 bases. The germline gives CDR1 SGHVS, CDR2 FNYEAQ. V dropped 2 bases and J dropped 7; count of bases not matched to a gene: 4. The CDR3 is 14 amino acids. CDR3 region: CASSLKGAAEKLFF. The CDR3 bases are TGTGCCAGCAGCTTAAAGGGGGCTGCTGAAAAACTGTTTTTT. The entire variable domain, with the rest obtained from reference TRBV7-6 and TRBJ1-4, is as follows: GAGVSQSPRYKVTKRGQDVALRCDPISGHVSLYWYRQALGQGPEFLTYFNYEAQQDKSGLPNDRFSAERPEGSISTLTIQRTEQRDSAMYRCASSLKGAAEKLFFGSGTQLSVL.

In this sample, this clonotype turned up many times. V gene TRBV12-3 or TRBV12-4 combines with J gene TRBJ2-1, with D possibly matching TRBD2 (5 bases). This CDR3 is built from 13 residues. Trimming took 0 bases from V and 7 from J, leaving 7 bases between them. CDR3 loop: CASSLARGNEQFF. The CDR3 DNA is TGTGCCAGCAGTTTAGCTCGAGGGAATGAGCAGTTCTTC.

With regard to this clonotype: A much bigger clone sits one base away, suggesting this may be a read error. This sequence joins TRBV25-1 and TRBJ1-2; 11 bases are a match to TRBD1. CDR3 length equals 14 residues. With 7 bases clipped from V and 7 bases from J, the junction kept 8 bases outside the gene matches. Germline V gene sequence: CDR1 MGHDK, CDR2 SYGVNS. CDR3 bases: TGTGCCAGCACCCGAGGACAGGGGGCTAGTGGCTACACCTTC. Protein product: CASTRGQGASGYTF.

With respect to this clonotype: A much larger clone sits a single nucleotide away, making a read error possible. V and J are TRBV15 and TRBJ2-7, with TRBD2 matching 12 bases. Germline V lookup: CDR1 LNHNV, CDR2 YYDKDF (reference sequence). The CDR3 loop spans 16 amino acids. This CDR3 reads CATSGDRTSGANEQYF. For the CDR3, the DNA is TGTGCCACCAGCGGAGATCGGACTAGCGGGGCCAACGAGCAGTACTTC.

The table lists this clonotype with many counts. The V gene is TRBV2, the J gene TRBJ1-6; TRBD1 is a possible D gene (5 bases). Germline assignment: CDR1 SNHLY and CDR2 FYNNEI. The CDR3 loop spans 13 amino acids. V dropped 6 bases and J dropped 7 bases, with 10 bases sitting between them. The CDR3 DNA reads TGTGCCAGCAGGGCAGGGCGAAATTCACCCCTCCACTTT. It yields the protein CASRAGRNSPLHF.

This clonotype showed up many times. The V call is TRBV24-1, the J call TRBJ2-3, with D possibly TRBD2 on 6 matching bases. Germline CDR1 is KGHDR and CDR2 is SFDVKD. The CDR3 contains 16 residues. The germline V and J ends were trimmed by 3 bases and 2 bases, with 14 bases remaining between them. The CDR3 sequence is CATSDPLAEVTDTQYF. CDR3 bases: TGTGCCACCAGTGATCCACTAGCAGAAGTCACAGATACGCAGTATTTT.

This clonotype was counted only a few times. The chain has TRBV2 and TRBJ2-1, with TRBD2 as a possible D gene (5 bases). This CDR3 has 14 amino acids. Germline CDR1 reads SNHLY; CDR2 reads FYNNEI. Between the trimmed V and J ends, which lost 6 bases and 4 bases, there was a span of 13 bases. The DNA of the CDR3 is TGTGCCAGCAGGGAGCGAACGGGGTACAATGAGCAGTTCTTC. Residues: CASRERTGYNEQFF.

CDR3 coding DNA: TGTGCCAGCAGTCGGGGGAACCGGGACTTCGGTAATGGCTACACCTTC. It is translated as CASSRGNRDFGNGYTF. The V and J genes are TRBV6-2 or TRBV6-3 and TRBJ1-2; tentative D call: TRBD1 (5 bases). Germline values: CDR1 MNHEY, CDR2 SVGEGT. CDR3 length equals 16 residues. V shed 5 bases and J shed 6 bases, with 22 bases lying between them.

This chain links TRBV20-1 with TRBJ1-2; 11 nucleotides agree with TRBD1. There are 15 residues in the CDR3. J gave up 4 bases and V 0 bases, and 4 bases lay outside the gene matches. Germline V gives CDR1 DFQATT, CDR2 SNEGSKA (reference sequence). CDR3 region: CSAREGQGGTYGYTF. The CDR3 DNA follows: TGCAGTGCTAGAGAGGGACAGGGGGGAACCTATGGCTACACCTTC.

This clonotype was seen a few times. V usage is TRBV20-1 and J usage is TRBJ1-1; D might be TRBD1 (5 bases). The CDR3 contains 13 residues. Germline CDR1 DFQATT, CDR2 SNEGSKA (reference sequence). V was cut by 2 bases and J by 1 base, with 8 bases left in between. The CDR3 DNA sequence: TGCAGTGCTAGACGACAGAGGAACACTGAAGCTTTCTTT. Protein product: CSARRQRNTEAFF.

The CDR3 DNA sequence: TGCAGCGTCCCGGGACTCGAGGGCTCCTACAATGAGCAGTTCTTC. The encoded protein is CSVPGLEGSYNEQFF. V is TRBV29-1 and J is TRBJ2-1; weak D call: TRBD2 (6 bases). CDR1 SQVTM and CDR2 ANQGSEA come from the germline V gene. The CDR3 has 15 amino acids. The V gene lost 6 bases and the J gene lost 0 bases, with 15 bases spanning the gap.

In its sample, this clonotype was seen a few times. The genes are TRBV6-2 or TRBV6-3 and TRBJ2-1; D is possibly TRBD2 (5 bases). Deletions cut 0 bases from V and 8 bases from J, with 14 bases between. This CDR3 contains 15 residues. Germline assignment: CDR1 MNHEY and CDR2 SVGEGT. Written as DNA, the CDR3 is TGTGCCAGCAGTTACTCGAGCGGCGGCCGGGATGAGCAGTTCTTC. Translated, it gives CASSYSSGGRDEQFF.

V is TRBV7-9 and J is TRBJ1-2, with 7 bases lining up with TRBD1. CDR3 length equals 15 residues. CDR1 is SEHNR and CDR2 is FQNEAQ in the germline V gene (reference sequence). The junction had 10 bases not matched to a gene; V was cut back by 2 bases and J by 7 bases. CDR3 DNA: TGTGCCAGCAGCTTACCGAACAGGGGCCCAGGTGGCTACACCTTC. Translation gives CASSLPNRGPGGYTF. Using reference TRBV7-9 and TRBJ1-2 for the parts outside the CDR3, the full variable domain is DTGVSQNPRHKITKRGQNVTFRCDPISEHNRLYWYRQTLGQGPEFLTYFQNEAQLEKSRLLSDRFSAERPKGSFSTLEIQRTEQGDSAMYLCASSLPNRGPGGYTFGSGTRLTVV.

The rearrangement links TRBV28 to TRBJ2-7, with D tentatively TRBD1 or TRBD2 (5 bases each). V gave up 5 bases and J gave up 10 bases, with 15 bases separating them. The length of the CDR3 is 12 residues. CDR1 and CDR2 from the germline V gene are MDHEN and SYDVKM. This CDR3 reads CASSLRPGAQYF. CDR3 nucleotides: TGTGCCAGCAGTCTCCGGCCCGGGGCTCAGTACTTC.

The J gene is TRBJ1-2, the V gene TRBV12-3 or TRBV12-4; 7 nucleotides line up with TRBD1. The CDR3 contains 13 residues. The V and J ends lost 6 bases and 6 bases, in that order; junction bases with no gene match: 7. CDR3 in amino acids: CASSYDRVDGYTF. The CDR3 DNA reads as TGTGCCAGCAGCTACGACAGGGTAGATGGCTACACCTTC.

This clonotype was seen at least ten times. V usage is TRBV5-5 and J usage is TRBJ2-1; TRBD2 aligns across 10 bases. This CDR3 spans 15 amino acids. Germline V lookup: CDR1 SGHKS, CDR2 YYEKEE (reference sequence). J was trimmed by 8 bases and V by 3 bases; bases with no gene match: 8. Here the CDR3 DNA reads TGTGCCAGCAGCTCAAGCGGGGGGGCCGTTGATGAGCAGTTCTTC. Its protein product is CASSSSGGAVDEQFF.